The clone carrying this T cell receptor (beta chain) was observed a few times. Its matching antigen is unknown. Libraries for TCRalpha and TCRbeta carried sample barcodes and unique molecular identifiers via 5'RACE. TCRdb passed the 5' RACE reads through MiXCR, listing each CDR3 protein once. The sample has 450,000 to 700,000 distinct CDR3 sequences; roughly 18% are singletons. The sample originates from a study of T-cell memory formation after mild COVID-19. Study at large: Most TCR clusters belonged to a single donor. Study-level findings and limits: Clones that contracted from day 15 to 85 were balanced CD4/CD8, while later expanders leaned CD4+. Some clones that responded turned up in pre-infection memory, which suggests that cross-reactive memory joined in.

The V gene end was trimmed by 0 bases and the J gene end by 15 bases; junction bases not matched to a gene: 22. Germline loops: CDR1 LGHNA, CDR2 YSLEER. This CDR3 is built from 19 residues. J is TRBJ2-1 and V is TRBV4-3, with 11 nucleotides matching TRBD2. Sample: PBMCs or a T cell subset sorted from them (not recorded which). This clonotype was sampled from an adult woman who had mild COVID-19 (a few samples of this study predate the infection). Cell type and time point are not known. CDR3 coding DNA: TGCGCCAGCAGCCAAGATCGCCCTATAGCGGGAGGGAACTCGGGGGGGCGGTTCTTC. This gives the protein CASSQDRPIAGGNSGGRFF.